Shown below are 19 T cell receptor beta chains from a single sample sequenced in a study of cytomegalovirus exposure and HLA in healthy donors. Amplification used 60 Vbeta primers and 13 Jbeta primers. Method: immunoSEQ multiplex PCR; TCRdb's copy keeps in-frame clones and lacks some. The top ten hold over 7.5% of the sample, which has tens of thousands of clones, 70% to 80% seen once. The sequencing input was PBMCs. The receptors stem from a man aged 35 to 55 in good health and CMV-seropositive.

This clone was detected only a few times. The chain has TRBV13 and TRBJ2-7, with 8 positions matching TRBD1. CDR3 length: 14 amino acids. The germline CDR1 and CDR2 sequences are PRHDT and FYEKMQ (reference sequence). J was trimmed by 4 bases and V by 4 bases; bases with no gene match: 6. CDR3 sequence reads: CASSYRDRLYEQYF. In DNA form, the CDR3 reads TGTGCCAGCAGCTACCGGGACAGGTTATACGAGCAGTACTTC.

This clone was counted only a few times. V and J are TRBV19 and TRBJ2-2; 9 bases agree with TRBD2. CDR3 size: 15 residues. CDR1 and CDR2 (germline): LNHDA, SQIVND (reference sequence). Trimming took 8 bases from V and 5 from J; bases not matched to a gene: 9. CDR3 bases: TGTGCCAGTCGGGGGGCAGCGGGGGGTACCGGGGAGCTGTTTTTT. Protein sequence: CASRGAAGGTGELFF.

The CDR3 region has the DNA TGTGCCACCAGCAATCCTCGCATACTCACTGAAGCTTTCTTT. As protein: CATSNPRILTEAFF. J is TRBJ1-1 and V is TRBV15; unclear D gene. With 4 bases removed from V and 4 bases from J, the gap between germline ends came to 13 bases. This CDR3 has 14 residues. Germline CDR1 and CDR2: LNHNV and YYDKDF (reference sequence).

The chain combines TRBV2 with TRBJ1-1; D call uncertain. There are 14 residues in the CDR3. The V end was cut by 9 bases, the J end by 5 bases, with 19 bases between. Germline CDR1 SNHLY, CDR2 FYNNEI. The CDR3 here is CARGKGTRGTEAFF. The CDR3 DNA sequence: TGTGCCAGGGGTAAGGGCACAAGAGGGACTGAAGCTTTCTTT.

The rearrangement uses TRBV28 and TRBJ1-5; 8 bases map to TRBD1. This CDR3 has 15 amino acids. Trimming cost V 2 bases and J 4 bases; bases outside gene matches: 4. The germline CDR1 and CDR2 sequences are MDHEN and SYDVKM. The CDR3 protein is CASSLGQGTNQPQHF. DNA for the CDR3: TGTGCCAGCAGTTTAGGACAGGGCACAAATCAGCCCCAGCATTTT.

J is TRBJ2-7 and V is TRBV6-1, with 10 bases identical to TRBD2. V lost 7 bases, J lost 2 bases, and 5 bases stayed unmatched. The CDR3 runs 14 residues. Per the germline V gene, CDR1 is MNHNS and CDR2 is SASEGT. The CDR3 coding sequence is TGTGCCAGCACCCGGACTAGCGGTACCTACGAGCAGTACTTC. Its translation: CASTRTSGTYEQYF.

This clone was picked up one time. The chain couples TRBV30 to TRBJ2-2; D is uncertain. V shed 0 bases and J shed 0 bases, with 8 bases lying between them. The CDR3 spans 15 residues. CDR1 GTSNPN and CDR2 SVGIG come from the germline V gene (reference sequence). CDR3 region: CAWSVFSPNTGELFF. CDR3 in DNA: TGTGCCTGGAGTGTCTTTTCTCCGAACACCGGGGAGCTGTTTTTT.

This clone was picked up one time. The genes are TRBV7-2 and TRBJ1-2; D might be TRBD1 (6 bases). Germline values: CDR1 SGHTA, CDR2 FQGNSA. The CDR3 totals 13 residues. The germline V and J ends were trimmed by 7 bases and 5 bases, with 14 bases remaining between them. The CDR3 DNA reads as TGTGCCAGCAACCTGAGGGGGGGATATGGCTACACCTTC. The encoded protein is CASNLRGGYGYTF.

This chain joins TRBV11-3 and TRBJ2-1; 10 nucleotides match TRBD2. Germline V CDR1 and CDR2: SGHNT, YENEEA. This CDR3 is 14 amino acids long. V lost 0 bases to trimming and J lost 7 bases; unmatched junction nucleotides: 0. CDR3 protein: CASSLDSGRNEQFF. Written as DNA, the CDR3 is TGTGCCAGCAGCTTAGATAGCGGGAGGAATGAGCAGTTCTTC.

The chain is built from TRBV10-3 and TRBJ2-1; 8 bases fit TRBD2. This CDR3 is 15 amino acids long. Germline CDR1 ENHRY, CDR2 SYGVKD. V was pared by 7 bases and J by 0 bases, with 5 bases of the junction left unmatched. The CDR3 here is CAINPAGASYNEQFF. The DNA for the CDR3 is TGTGCCATCAATCCAGCGGGGGCCTCCTACAATGAGCAGTTCTTC.

The J gene is TRBJ2-1, the V gene TRBV30; perhaps TRBD1 as D (6 bases). CDR1 and CDR2 (germline): GTSNPN, SVGIG (reference sequence). The V end lost 1 base, the J end lost 13 bases, and 14 bases lay between the germline ends. The CDR3 contains 12 residues. CDR3 sequence (DNA): TGTGCCTGGAGTGCCGCTAGGGGACACCAGTTCTTC. Its protein product is CAWSAARGHQFF.

This chain uses TRBV5-1 with TRBJ2-2; 9 bases are shared with TRBD1. The J segment lost 1 base and the V segment lost 6 bases, leaving 4 bases of the junction unmatched. In germline, CDR1 is SGHRS, CDR2 YFSETQ. The length of the CDR3 is 15 residues. This chain's CDR3 is CASIPTGGNTGELFF. CDR3 nucleotides: TGCGCCAGCATTCCGACAGGGGGGAACACCGGGGAGCTGTTTTTT.

This clone was counted only a few times. The rearrangement links TRBV9 to TRBJ1-1; 8 positions agree with TRBD1. Trimming removed 4 bases from V and 5 bases from J; junction bases left unmatched: 10. The CDR3 sequence is 15 residues long. Germline lookup yields CDR1 SGDLS and CDR2 YYNGEE. CDR3 residues: CASSPLTGEGTEAFF. The CDR3 DNA reads TGTGCCAGCAGCCCCTTGACAGGGGAGGGGACTGAAGCTTTCTTT.

The chain employs TRBV10-1 and TRBJ2-3, with TRBD2 as a possible D gene (6 bases). CDR1 is WNHNN and CDR2 is SYGVQD in the germline V gene (reference sequence). V shed 3 bases and J shed 5 bases, with 9 bases lying between them. This CDR3 region has 13 residues. CDR3 sequence: CASSEGSGDTQYF. Written as DNA, the CDR3 is TGCGCCAGCAGTGAAGGTAGCGGAGATACGCAGTATTTT.

This clone has only a few counts. The chain is built from TRBV28 and TRBJ1-2; 10 bases are a match to TRBD1. The CDR3 extends over 15 amino acids. The germline CDR1 and CDR2 sequences are MDHEN and SYDVKM. The J segment lost 7 bases and the V segment lost 5 bases, leaving 10 bases of the junction unmatched. The CDR3 DNA sequence: TGTGCCAGCAGTGGAGCCGGGACAGGGGCTTGTGGCTACACCTTC. It translates to CASSGAGTGACGYTF.

The V call is TRBV30, the J call TRBJ2-3, with D hard to call. The ends were cut back, 1 base at V and 0 bases at J, with 11 bases in the middle. Germline V lookup: CDR1 GTSNPN, CDR2 SVGIG (reference sequence). The CDR3 extends over 15 amino acids. CDR3 amino acids: CAWSGASISTDTQYF. CDR3 bases: TGTGCCTGGAGTGGGGCGTCCATTAGCACAGATACGCAGTATTTT.

This chain connects TRBV28 to TRBJ2-5; a possible D gene is TRBD2 (5 bases). The CDR3 has 14 amino acids. Trimming pared 8 bases from V and 5 bases from J, leaving 18 bases between. Germline loops: CDR1 MDHEN, CDR2 SYDVKM. The CDR3 DNA is TGTGCCAGCCGAAAGGGCCCACGAGGGGAGACCCAGTACTTC. This translates into CASRKGPRGETQYF.

The chain carries TRBV19 and TRBJ2-3; the match to TRBD2 covers 13 bases. The V gene's germline CDR1 is LNHDA and CDR2 SQIVND (reference sequence). The junction had 8 bases not matched to a gene; V was cut back by 1 base and J by 1 base. CDR3 length: 19 residues. The CDR3 nucleotides read TGTGCCAGTAGTATAGCTTGGGGACTAGCGGGGACTGGCACAGATACGCAGTATTTT. This sequence encodes CASSIAWGLAGTGTDTQYF.

In DNA form, the CDR3 reads TGCGCCAGCAGCTTCGGGACAGGGGGCACGAACACTGAAGCTTTCTTT. It specifies CASSFGTGGTNTEAFF. The V and J genes are TRBV5-1 and TRBJ1-1; TRBD1 matches 12 bases. V lost 2 bases to trimming and J lost 1 base; unmatched junction nucleotides: 3. Germline CDR1 SGHRS, CDR2 YFSETQ. The CDR3 is 16 amino acids.